One sample yielded the 15 T cell receptor beta chains listed below, sequenced in a study of post-analysis software for immune sequencing data. General study findings and limits: Four or five TRBV segments (TRBV5-6, TRBV5-1 and TRBV20-1 among them) occurred more frequently in patients than in controls.

Prepared TCR beta cDNA libraries contained unique molecular identifiers. From the PCR reads, TCRdb called clonotypes with MiXCR, one entry per CDR3 protein. Here the sample spans 650,000 to 850,000 distinct CDR3 sequences, under 60% being singletons. These receptors lack a known antigen. The source material was blood. These receptors came from a girl aged 10 to 17 with multiple sclerosis.

The V call is TRBV12-3 or TRBV12-4, the J call TRBJ2-5; 9 bases map to TRBD2. CDR3 length equals 16 residues. With 2 bases clipped from V and 2 bases from J, the junction kept 6 bases outside the gene matches. The CDR3 DNA sequence: TGTGCCAGCAGTTTAAGGGGTAGCGGGAGTCAAGAGACCCAGTACTTC. It specifies CASSLRGSGSQETQYF.

J is TRBJ1-3 and V is TRBV6-1; 8 bases align to TRBD1. Germline values: CDR1 MNHNS, CDR2 SASEGT. Germline trimming cut 7 bases from V and 2 bases from J; bases unmatched to any gene: 10. The CDR3 is 16 amino acids. The DNA for the CDR3 is TGTGCCAGCAAACCGGGACAGGAACAAGCTGGAAACACCATATATTTT. Its translation: CASKPGQEQAGNTIYF.

The gene calls are TRBV12-3 or TRBV12-4 and TRBJ2-5; D perhaps matches TRBD2 (5 bases). The CDR3 has 18 amino acids. V was cut by 8 bases and J by 2 bases, with 27 bases left in between. CDR3 amino acids: CASCRSLAKREKQETQYF. The DNA for the CDR3 is TGTGCCAGCTGCCGATCCCTAGCTAAGAGGGAGAAACAAGAGACCCAGTACTTC.

The chain employs TRBV6-5 and TRBJ1-1, with D maybe TRBD1 (6 bases). The CDR3 covers 13 residues. V was trimmed by 4 bases and J by 3 bases, leaving 9 bases between them. Per the germline V gene, CDR1 is MNHEY and CDR2 is SVGAGI. CDR3 amino acids: CASSSQGYTEAFF. For the CDR3, the DNA is TGTGCCAGCAGTTCACAGGGCTACACTGAAGCTTTCTTT.

The chain couples TRBV15 to TRBJ2-1, with 13 positions matching TRBD2. V was clipped by 4 bases and J by 8 bases; unmatched bases: 5. Germline CDR1 and CDR2: LNHNV and YYDKDF (reference sequence). This CDR3 has 15 amino acids. DNA of the CDR3: TGTGCCACCAGCATAGGGACTAGCGGGACCTATGAGCAGTTCTTC. Protein sequence: CATSIGTSGTYEQFF.

The V gene is TRBV20-1, the J gene TRBJ2-1; TRBD2 matches 11 bases. The germline V gene encodes CDR1 DFQATT and CDR2 SNEGSKA (reference sequence). The CDR3 contains 13 residues. V shed 4 bases and J 9 bases; nucleotides not matched to a gene: 5. The DNA for the CDR3 is TGCAGTGCTATTAGCGGGAGGGTAAGTGAGCAGTTCTTC. This sequence encodes CSAISGRVSEQFF.

The chain couples TRBV28 to TRBJ2-3; 11 bases are a match to TRBD1. The junction had 7 bases not matched to a gene; V was cut back by 5 bases and J by 3 bases. CDR1 and CDR2 from the germline V gene are MDHEN and SYDVKM. There are 16 residues in the CDR3. The DNA of the CDR3 is TGTGCCAGCAGTGACCCCGGGACAGGGGGGACAGATACGCAGTATTTT. Translating gives CASSDPGTGGTDTQYF. Filled out from reference TRBV28 and TRBJ2-3, the complete variable domain reads DVKVTQSSRYLVKRTGEKVFLECVQDMDHENMFWYRQDPGLGLRLIYFSYDVKMKEKGDIPEGYSVSREKKERFSLILESASTNQTSMYLCASSDPGTGGTDTQYFGPGTRLTVL.

The J gene is TRBJ2-3, the V gene TRBV20-1; D not resolved. Trimming took off 1 base at V and 2 bases at J, with 19 bases between the two ends. Germline V gene sequence: CDR1 DFQATT, CDR2 SNEGSKA (reference sequence). There are 17 residues in the CDR3. The CDR3 reads CSARVTSPSSATDTQYF. The CDR3 DNA reads as TGCAGTGCTAGAGTGACAAGTCCCTCCTCAGCCACAGATACGCAGTATTTT.

The chain joins TRBV5-4 to TRBJ2-4; D possibly corresponds to TRBD2 (5 bases). V lost 4 bases, J lost 1 base, and 15 bases lay in between. Germline CDR1 and CDR2: SGHNT and YYREEE (reference sequence). The CDR3 has 16 amino acids. The CDR3 DNA sequence: TGTGCCAGCAGCCCAGAGACCCGGAGGGCCAAAAACATTCAGTACTTC. Translated: CASSPETRRAKNIQYF.

Written as DNA, the CDR3 is TGTGCCAGCAGCCCGAGGAGCGGGGGCTATGGCTACACCTTC. Translating gives CASSPRSGGYGYTF. The gene calls are TRBV12-3 or TRBV12-4 and TRBJ1-2; weak D call: TRBD1 (5 bases). The CDR3 totals 14 residues. Trimming removed 6 bases from V and 4 bases from J, with 15 bases in between.

The rearrangement uses TRBV7-2 and TRBJ1-2, with D tentatively TRBD1 (6 bases). Germline loops: CDR1 SGHTA, CDR2 FQGNSA. The germline V and J ends were trimmed by 1 base and 4 bases, with 16 bases remaining between them. The CDR3 contains 16 residues. The CDR3 region is CASSLGRLGQIYGYTF. The CDR3 DNA is TGTGCCAGCAGCTTAGGCCGCCTTGGACAGATCTATGGCTACACCTTC. Using reference TRBV7-2 and TRBJ1-2 for the parts outside the CDR3, the full variable domain is GAGVSQSPSNKVTEKGKDVELRCDPISGHTALYWYRQSLGQGLEFLIYFQGNSAPDKSGLPSDRFSAERTGGSVSTLTIQRTQQEDSAVYLCASSLGRLGQIYGYTFGSGTRLTVV.

The table lists this clonotype with a few counts. V gene TRBV15 combines with J gene TRBJ2-5; 7 bases match TRBD2. The CDR3 sequence is 18 residues long. J was trimmed by 4 bases and V by 0 bases; bases with no gene match: 14. Germline V gene lookup returns CDR1 LNHNV and CDR2 YYDKDF (reference sequence). CDR3 protein: CATSRDSSGTTLRETQYF. For the CDR3, the DNA is TGTGCCACCAGCAGAGATAGTTCCGGGACTACCCTACGAGAGACCCAGTACTTC.

This clonotype was observed a few times. The chain combines TRBV5-1 with TRBJ1-6; 11 bases are shared with TRBD1. The CDR3 consists of 15 residues. From germline, CDR1 is SGHRS and CDR2 YFSETQ. J was trimmed by 10 bases and V by 4 bases; bases with no gene match: 7. The CDR3, as DNA: TGCGCCAGCAGCAACTCCGGGACAGGGGGGTCACCCCTCCACTTT. Its protein is CASSNSGTGGSPLHF.

The chain links TRBV7-3 to TRBJ2-5, with no clear D. The CDR3 sequence is 15 residues long. CDR1 and CDR2 from the germline V gene are SGHTA and FQGTGA. Between the trimmed V and J ends, which lost 2 bases and 11 bases, there was a span of 21 bases. The CDR3 region is CASSLLGMFDNEQYF. The DNA of the CDR3 is TGTGCCAGCAGCTTACTCGGCATGTTTGACAATGAGCAGTACTTC.

The gene calls are TRBV28 and TRBJ2-1, with 8 positions matching TRBD2. CDR3 size: 16 residues. V dropped 5 bases and J dropped 5; count of bases not matched to a gene: 11. In germline, CDR1 is MDHEN, CDR2 SYDVKM. The CDR3 region has the DNA TGTGCCAGCAGTAGACTGAGGGGACTAGTCAACAATGAGCAGTTCTTC. It is translated as CASSRLRGLVNNEQFF.